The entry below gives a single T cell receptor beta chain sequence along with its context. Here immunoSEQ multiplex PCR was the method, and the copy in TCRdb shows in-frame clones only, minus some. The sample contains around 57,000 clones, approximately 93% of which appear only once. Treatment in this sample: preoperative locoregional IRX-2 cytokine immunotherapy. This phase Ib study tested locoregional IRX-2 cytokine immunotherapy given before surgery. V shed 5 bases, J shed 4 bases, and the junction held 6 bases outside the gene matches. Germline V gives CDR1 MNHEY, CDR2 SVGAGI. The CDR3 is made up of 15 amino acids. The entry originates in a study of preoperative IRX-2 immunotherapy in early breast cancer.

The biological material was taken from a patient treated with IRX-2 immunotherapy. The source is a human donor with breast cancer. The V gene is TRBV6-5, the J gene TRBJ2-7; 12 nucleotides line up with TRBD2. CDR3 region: CASSLLAGGIYEQYF. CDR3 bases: TGTGCCAGCAGTCTTCTAGCGGGGGGGATTTACGAGCAGTACTTC.